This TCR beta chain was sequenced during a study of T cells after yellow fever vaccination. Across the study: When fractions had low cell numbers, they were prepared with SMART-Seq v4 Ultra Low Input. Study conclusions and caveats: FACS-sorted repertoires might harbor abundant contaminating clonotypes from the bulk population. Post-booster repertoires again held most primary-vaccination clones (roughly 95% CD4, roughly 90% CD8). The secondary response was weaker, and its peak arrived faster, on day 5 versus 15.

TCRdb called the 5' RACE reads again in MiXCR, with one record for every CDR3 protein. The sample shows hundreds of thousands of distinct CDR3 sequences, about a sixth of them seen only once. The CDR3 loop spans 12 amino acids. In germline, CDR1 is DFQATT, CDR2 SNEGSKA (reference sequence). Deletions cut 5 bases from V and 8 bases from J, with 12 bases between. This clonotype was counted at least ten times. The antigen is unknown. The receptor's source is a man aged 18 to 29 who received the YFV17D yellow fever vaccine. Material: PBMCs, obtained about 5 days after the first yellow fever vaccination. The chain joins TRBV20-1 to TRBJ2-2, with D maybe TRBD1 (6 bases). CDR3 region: CSAPRGSGELFF. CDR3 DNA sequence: TGCAGTGCTCCCAGGGGATCGGGGGAGCTGTTTTTT.